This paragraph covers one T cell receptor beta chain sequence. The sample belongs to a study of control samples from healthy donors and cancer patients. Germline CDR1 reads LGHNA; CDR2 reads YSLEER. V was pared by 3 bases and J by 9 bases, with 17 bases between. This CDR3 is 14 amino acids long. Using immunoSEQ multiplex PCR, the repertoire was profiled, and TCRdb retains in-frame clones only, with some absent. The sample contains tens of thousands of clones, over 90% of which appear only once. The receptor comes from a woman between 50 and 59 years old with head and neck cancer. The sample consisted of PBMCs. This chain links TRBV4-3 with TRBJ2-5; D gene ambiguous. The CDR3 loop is CASSHSRPNGAQYF. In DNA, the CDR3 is TGCGCCAGCAGCCACTCCCGTCCCAATGGGGCCCAGTACTTC.